This T cell receptor beta chain is from a study of cytomegalovirus exposure and HLA in healthy donors. Overall study findings and caveats: Immune exposure information comprised only CMV serostatus. It was 150 to 200 TCR beta chains that were listed as cytomegalovirus-associated.

The PCR contained 60 Vbeta and 13 Jbeta primers. TCRdb's table, derived via immunoSEQ multiplex PCR, lists solely in-frame clones and lacks some. The sample lists roughly 180,000 clones, roughly 10% occurring once. The CDR3 is made up of 16 amino acids. Germline V gives CDR1 LGHNT, CDR2 FRNRAP. V was pared by 1 base and J by 1 base, with 4 bases of the junction left unmatched. In regard to this clone: Its target is not known.

This clonotype was sampled from a woman under 40 in good health and CMV-seropositive. Sequences were obtained from PBMCs. The J gene is TRBJ2-4, the V gene TRBV12-5; 7 nucleotides line up with TRBD2. As DNA, the CDR3 is TGTGCTAGTGGTTTGGGGACTAGTCTGGCCAAAAACATTCAGTACTTC. Its protein product is CASGLGTSLAKNIQYF.